This is a list of T cell receptor beta chains from one sample in a study of shared clonotypes between healthy human individuals. This table comes from immunoSEQ multiplex PCR, and its TCRdb copy is limited to in-frame clones, with some not included. Among fewer than 800,000 clones listed, just over 90% were seen once. Sequencing was carried out using naive CD8+ T cells sorted from blood. The receptors stem from a man aged 25 to 40 in good health. The conserved cysteine and the conserved F or W are not part of the CDR3 here.

v_gene: TRBV15; j_gene: TRBJ1-5; CDR3aa: ATSRSADVPANQPQH
v_gene: TRBV21-1; j_gene: TRBJ2-7; CDR3aa: ASSKGPRGFYEQY
v_gene: TRBV2; j_gene: TRBJ2-1; CDR3aa: ASSYPGLAGYNEQF
v_gene: TRBV11-2; j_gene: TRBJ1-1; CDR3aa: ASSSAPHFTGQRNTEAF
v_gene: TRBV10-3; j_gene: TRBJ2-1; CDR3aa: AISAGVREQF
v_gene: TRBV11-2; j_gene: TRBJ2-7; CDR3aa: ASSFRASGIYEQY
v_gene: TRBV7-3; j_gene: TRBJ2-2; CDR3aa: ASSLSSGGGELF
v_gene: TRBV28; j_gene: TRBJ2-2; CDR3aa: ATTWLAASTGELF
v_gene: TRBV7-9; j_gene: TRBJ2-2; CDR3aa: ASSSREFGELF
v_gene: TRBV15; j_gene: TRBJ2-7; CDR3aa: ATSSPKGLAGAYEQY